The sequence of this T cell receptor (beta chain) was determined in a study of blood T cell repertoires in COVID-19. TCRdb's copy holds only in-frame clones and misses some; the assay was immunoSEQ multiplex PCR. The repertoire includes about 350,000 clones, roughly 87% of them detected once, and roughly 9.9% sits in the top ten. V gave up 1 base and J gave up 5 bases, with 14 bases separating them. Germline CDR1 and CDR2: KGHSH and LQKENI. The CDR3 length is 15 residues. This TCR came from a man aged 25 to 40 with COVID-19, enrolled during active disease. The sample taken for sequencing was peripheral blood. The chain carries TRBV18 and TRBJ1-2; D remains ambiguous. The CDR3 region is CASSPQVEGIYGYTF. DNA of the CDR3: TGTGCCAGCTCACCACAGGTCGAGGGAATATATGGCTACACCTTC.